This record covers a single T cell receptor (beta chain). Its antigen remains unidentified. The CDR3 consists of 14 residues. Germline assignment: CDR1 MNHNS and CDR2 SASEGT. J gave up 1 base and V 6 bases, and 4 bases lay outside the gene matches. Repertoires were generated with immunoSEQ multiplex PCR, while TCRdb's copy carries only in-frame clones and drops some. Altogether nearly 25,000 clones are present, over 80% being singletons, with the ten largest covering less than 2%. The data were taken from a study of PD-1 blockade in classical Hodgkin lymphoma. Study observations and caveats: Reports indicated that newly diagnosed patients had lower baseline TCR diversity than healthy donors did. Complete responders entered with baseline diversity on par with newly diagnosed patients, the results showed. By cycle point C4D1, TCR diversity had risen significantly in CD4+ cells (but not CD8+ cells).

All the patients suffered relapse after autologous stem cell transplantation, and brentuximab vedotin exposure differed. The CD4+ T cells used were purified from thawed PBMCs through magnetic negative selection. When best responses were assessed, they were complete response, partial response or progressive disease. The chain links TRBV6-1 to TRBJ2-5; 8 nucleotides agree with TRBD1. Sequenced here: CD4+ T cells from blood, sampled at baseline. This TCR was sampled from a human donor with classical Hodgkin lymphoma. The CDR3 nucleotides read TGTGCCAGCAGGGCCGGACAGGGCCAAGAGACCCAGTACTTC. Protein sequence: CASRAGQGQETQYF.